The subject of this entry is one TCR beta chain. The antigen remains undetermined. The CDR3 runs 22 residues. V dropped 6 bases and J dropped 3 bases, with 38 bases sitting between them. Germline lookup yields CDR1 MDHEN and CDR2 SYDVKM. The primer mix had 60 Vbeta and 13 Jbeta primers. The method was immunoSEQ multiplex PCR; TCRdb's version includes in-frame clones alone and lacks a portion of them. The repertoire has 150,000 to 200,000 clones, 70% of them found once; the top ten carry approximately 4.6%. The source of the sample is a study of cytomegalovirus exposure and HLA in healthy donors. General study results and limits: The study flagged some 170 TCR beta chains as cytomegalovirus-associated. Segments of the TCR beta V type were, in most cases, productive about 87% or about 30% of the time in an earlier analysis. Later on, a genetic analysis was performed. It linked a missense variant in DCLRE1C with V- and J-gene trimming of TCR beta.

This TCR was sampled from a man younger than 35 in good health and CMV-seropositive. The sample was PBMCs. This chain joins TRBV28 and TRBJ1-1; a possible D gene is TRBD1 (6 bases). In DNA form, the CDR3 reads TGTGCCAGCAGACTTACAGGTGGGGGCTCCTTTTGGGATATTCTTGGGGACACTGAAGCTTTCTTT. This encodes CASRLTGGGSFWDILGDTEAFF.